One and the same sample provided the 32 T cell receptor beta chains below, sequenced in a study of resident and recirculating memory T cells in vitiligo. Sequenced by immunoSEQ multiplex PCR; TCRdb stores in-frame clones only, minus some. The table lists about 76,000 clones, about 91% of them singletons. Input material: blood. The receptors come from a male donor with vitiligo.

The chain carries TRBV5-1 and TRBJ1-5, with 8 bases aligning to TRBD1. Germline CDR1 is SGHRS and CDR2 is YFSETQ. The V segment lost 4 bases and the J segment 2 bases; nucleotides outside the gene matches: 2. CDR3 length: 14 amino acids. CDR3 amino acids: CASSKTGGNQPQHF. DNA of the CDR3: TGCGCCAGCAGCAAGACAGGGGGCAATCAGCCCCAGCATTTT.

The rearrangement links TRBV5-1 to TRBJ2-2, with TRBD1 as a possible D gene (5 bases). Trimming cost V 0 bases and J 0 bases, with 12 bases left between them. Germline V gene lookup returns CDR1 SGHRS and CDR2 YFSETQ. There are 17 residues in the CDR3. CDR3 nucleotides: TGCGCCAGCAGCTTGGGGGGCAGCTCCTCGAACACCGGGGAGCTGTTTTTT. Protein sequence: CASSLGGSSSNTGELFF.

The chain joins TRBV4-1 to TRBJ2-3, with 10 positions matching TRBD2. The V gene's germline CDR1 is MGHRA and CDR2 YSYEKL. J gave up 5 bases and V 4 bases, and 12 bases lay outside the gene matches. This CDR3 is 17 amino acids long. CDR3 bases: TGCGCCAGCAGCCCAGAACCAGCGGGAGGGCCAATAGATACGCAGTATTTT. It yields the protein CASSPEPAGGPIDTQYF.

This clone was detected only a few times. The chain employs TRBV7-2 and TRBJ2-7; TRBD1 might be the D (6 bases). V shed 9 bases and J shed 6 bases, with 15 bases lying between them. The CDR3 runs to 12 residues. Germline CDR1 and CDR2: SGHTA and FQGNSA. The CDR3 region is CASGRTTGEQYF. CDR3 nucleotides: TGTGCCAGTGGACGGACGACAGGCGAGCAGTACTTC.

This sequence joins TRBV6-1 and TRBJ2-2, with D possibly matching TRBD2 (5 bases). This CDR3 is 16 amino acids long. Germline V gene data show CDR1 as MNHNS and CDR2 as SASEGT. V shed 2 bases and J shed 6 bases, with 16 bases lying between them. CDR3 region: CASSERGAGPPGELFF. CDR3 DNA: TGTGCCAGCAGTGAACGGGGTGCAGGCCCCCCCGGGGAGCTGTTTTTT.

This clone is a singleton in its sample. This rearrangement joins TRBV27 to TRBJ2-3; 13 bases line up with TRBD2. The V gene's germline CDR1 is MNHEY and CDR2 SMNVEV (reference sequence). After removal of 3 bases from V and 4 bases from J, the junction contained 1 base not matched to a gene. CDR3 size: 15 residues. The CDR3 nucleotides are TGTGCCAGCAGTTTCGGACTAGCGGGAGCAGATACGCAGTATTTT. Translation gives CASSFGLAGADTQYF.

CDR3 bases: TGTGCCAGCAGTCTAGGGGAGGATCAGCCCCAGCATTTT. Protein sequence: CASSLGEDQPQHF. The rearrangement links TRBV6-5 to TRBJ1-5; D might be TRBD1 (5 bases). With 5 bases removed from V and 5 bases from J, the gap between germline ends came to 10 bases. CDR3 length: 13 residues. CDR1 is MNHEY, CDR2 SVGAGI, per germline.

This clone occurred once. The chain joins TRBV28 to TRBJ2-7; unclear D gene. The CDR3 consists of 13 residues. Germline V gives CDR1 MDHEN, CDR2 SYDVKM. The V gene lost 6 bases and the J gene lost 2 bases, with 11 bases spanning the gap. The CDR3 region has the DNA TGTGCCAGCAGGCCGTGGCAGACCTACGAGCAGTACTTC. Its translation: CASRPWQTYEQYF. Filled out from reference TRBV28 and TRBJ2-7, the complete variable domain reads DVKVTQSSRYLVKRTGEKVFLECVQDMDHENMFWYRQDPGLGLRLIYFSYDVKMKEKGDIPEGYSVSREKKERFSLILESASTNQTSMYLCASRPWQTYEQYFGPGTRLTVT.

This clone was recorded once. The chain combines TRBV5-1 with TRBJ2-7, with D perhaps TRBD1 (6 bases). Trimming shortened V by 3 bases and J by 3 bases, and 7 bases separated the two germline ends. The CDR3 spans 12 residues. Looked up from germline, CDR1 is SGHRS and CDR2 is YFSETQ. CDR3 sequence: CASSSDSYEQYF. CDR3 in DNA: TGCGCCAGCAGCTCGGACAGCTACGAGCAGTACTTC.

The chain is built from TRBV11-2 and TRBJ1-4; a weak D match, TRBD1 (5 bases). Germline V lookup: CDR1 SGHAT, CDR2 FQNNGV. V dropped 5 bases and J dropped 8 bases, with 18 bases sitting between them. CDR3 length: 15 amino acids. CDR3 nucleotides: TGTGCCAGCAGCCGGGGGGGAACAGGTCGGGAAAAACTGTTTTTT. Amino acids: CASSRGGTGREKLFF.

The chain combines TRBV6-5 with TRBJ2-1; a weak D match, TRBD1 (5 bases). The CDR3 runs to 15 residues. The V gene lost 6 bases and the J gene lost 0 bases, with 12 bases spanning the gap. In germline, CDR1 is MNHEY, CDR2 SVGAGI. The CDR3, as DNA: TGTGCCAGCAGACAACAGGACCTCTCCTACAATGAGCAGTTCTTC. Translated: CASRQQDLSYNEQFF.

This chain uses TRBV5-1 with TRBJ2-5, with TRBD2 matching 7 bases. V trimming: 1 base; J trimming: 1 base; junction bases outside the gene matches: 1. This CDR3 region has 14 residues. The germline V gene encodes CDR1 SGHRS and CDR2 YFSETQ. CDR3 amino acids: CASSLSGTQETQYF. The CDR3 coding sequence is TGCGCCAGCAGCTTGAGCGGGACCCAAGAGACCCAGTACTTC.

J is TRBJ2-6 and V is TRBV7-3; weak D call: TRBD2 (5 bases). The germline CDR1 and CDR2 sequences are SGHTA and FQGTGA. Trimming cost V 6 bases and J 2 bases, with 14 bases left between them. The CDR3 extends over 16 amino acids. The CDR3 nucleotides are TGTGCCAGCAGGCCCCGGGGAGCCCCTGGGGCCAACGTCCTGACTTTC. Amino acids: CASRPRGAPGANVLTF.

The table lists this clone with a count of one. The rearrangement joins TRBV5-4 to TRBJ2-2; D is possibly TRBD2 (6 bases). CDR3 length: 15 residues. V shed 1 base and J shed 8 bases, with 15 bases lying between them. Germline CDR1 SGHNT, CDR2 YYREEE (reference sequence). CDR3 amino acids: CASSLPPLEGGELFF. The CDR3 DNA reads TGTGCCAGCAGCTTGCCACCCCTGGAGGGAGGGGAGCTGTTTTTT.

This chain uses TRBV11-2 with TRBJ2-7; 8 nucleotides match TRBD1. This CDR3 is built from 16 residues. Germline CDR1 is SGHAT and CDR2 is FQNNGV. Unmatched junction bases numbered 11, after V lost 4 bases and J lost 3 bases. CDR3 coding DNA: TGTGCCAGCAGCTCCTGGCGGACAGGGTTATTCTACGAGCAGTACTTC. It translates to CASSSWRTGLFYEQYF.

This chain links TRBV29-1 with TRBJ2-6, with 7 bases that match TRBD1. This CDR3 region has 14 residues. J lost 1 base, V lost 5 bases, and 2 bases had no gene match. From germline, CDR1 is SQVTM and CDR2 ANQGSEA. The CDR3 protein is CSVRGQSGANVLTF. The CDR3, as DNA: TGCAGCGTTAGGGGGCAATCTGGGGCCAACGTCCTGACTTTC.

The chain recombines TRBV27 with TRBJ2-1; weak D call: TRBD2 (6 bases). Looked up from germline, CDR1 is MNHEY and CDR2 is SMNVEV (reference sequence). The CDR3 sequence is 14 residues long. Trimming left V 2 bases short and J 3 bases short, with 8 bases between. The CDR3, as DNA: TGTGCCAGCAGTTTAGCGGGATACTACAATGAGCAGTTCTTC. It translates to CASSLAGYYNEQFF.

V and J are TRBV27 and TRBJ2-1; 11 positions agree with TRBD1. With V trimmed by 5 bases and J by 8 bases, 8 bases remained unmatched. The CDR3 is 15 residues long. Looked up from germline, CDR1 is MNHEY and CDR2 is SMNVEV (reference sequence). CDR3 nucleotides: TGTGCCAGCAGTCTGGACAGGGGGCTTAGGGATGAGCAGTTCTTC. Its translation: CASSLDRGLRDEQFF.

The chain combines TRBV7-6 with TRBJ2-5; D call uncertain. Germline V lookup: CDR1 SGHVS, CDR2 FNYEAQ. Trimming took 2 bases from V and 1 from J, leaving 8 bases between them. The CDR3 has 14 amino acids. CDR3 amino acids: CASSLSTAQETQYF. The CDR3 bases are TGTGCCAGCAGCTTAAGCACAGCCCAAGAGACCCAGTACTTC.

The CDR3 protein is CASSLVAGGYEQYF. CDR3 bases: TGTGCCAGCAGCTTGGTCGCAGGGGGATACGAGCAGTACTTC. V is TRBV5-5 and J is TRBJ2-7; 7 bases agree with TRBD1. This CDR3 region has 14 residues. The J segment lost 4 bases and the V segment lost 0 bases, leaving 4 bases of the junction unmatched. CDR1 is SGHKS and CDR2 is YYEKEE in the germline V gene (reference sequence).

J is TRBJ2-1 and V is TRBV6-5; 9 positions match TRBD1. Germline CDR1 and CDR2: MNHEY and SVGAGI. This CDR3 region has 15 residues. V lost 6 bases, J lost 3 bases, and 6 bases stayed unmatched. Here the CDR3 DNA reads TGTGCCAGCAGAGAACAGGGGGCCGGCTACAATGAGCAGTTCTTC. Its translation is CASREQGAGYNEQFF.

The CDR3 sequence is CARNRRASRNEQFF. The CDR3 coding sequence is TGTGCCAGGAACCGGAGGGCCTCAAGGAATGAGCAGTTCTTC. The V call is TRBV2, the J call TRBJ2-1, with D tentatively TRBD2 (6 bases). V was cut by 9 bases and J by 7 bases, with 19 bases left in between. Germline V gives CDR1 SNHLY, CDR2 FYNNEI. The length of the CDR3 is 14 residues. The full variable domain, with the rest looked up from reference TRBV2 and TRBJ2-1, is EPEVTQTPSHQVTQMGQEVILRCVPISNHLYFYWYRQILGQKVEFLVSFYNNEISEKSEIFDDQFSVERPDGSNFTLKIRSTKLEDSAMYFCARNRRASRNEQFFGPGTRLTVL.

V usage is TRBV30 and J usage is TRBJ1-1, with a possible D match to TRBD1 (5 bases). Germline CDR1 GTSNPN, CDR2 SVGIG (reference sequence). V was shortened by 0 bases and J by 4 bases, with 9 bases between the two germline ends. This CDR3 has 13 amino acids. The CDR3 here is CAWSVKGITEAFF. In nucleotides, the CDR3 is TGTGCCTGGAGTGTTAAGGGGATCACTGAAGCTTTCTTT.

The CDR3, as DNA: TGTGCCAGCAGCTTAGGTGGACAGGGTATGGAGACCCAGTACTTC. This encodes CASSLGGQGMETQYF. This sequence joins TRBV7-2 and TRBJ2-5; 8 bases are a match to TRBD1. Trimming at V came to 1 base and at J to 5 bases, leaving 6 bases not matched to a gene. The CDR3 has 15 amino acids. The germline V gene has CDR1 SGHTA and CDR2 FQGNSA.

The chain couples TRBV6-1 to TRBJ2-7; D is ambiguous. The germline V gene has CDR1 MNHNS and CDR2 SASEGT. Trimming removed 5 bases from V and 5 bases from J, with 13 bases in between. The CDR3 sequence is 13 residues long. The CDR3 coding sequence is TGTGCCAGCAGTAACGAAGGAGTCCACGAGCAGTACTTC. It yields the protein CASSNEGVHEQYF.

The gene calls are TRBV2 and TRBJ2-3; the match to TRBD2 covers 8 bases. Germline CDR1 is SNHLY and CDR2 is FYNNEI. The ends lost 6 bases at V and 2 bases at J; junction bases unmatched: 4. The CDR3 sequence is 14 residues long. The CDR3 is CASSRTSPTDTQYF. The CDR3 region has the DNA TGTGCCAGCAGCCGGACTAGCCCCACAGATACGCAGTATTTT.

This clone was found a few times. V is TRBV4-1 and J is TRBJ2-7, with a possible D match to TRBD1 (5 bases). V was pared by 4 bases and J by 0 bases, with 7 bases between. The CDR3 is 13 residues long. The germline gives CDR1 MGHRA, CDR2 YSYEKL. The CDR3 protein is CASSLQVSYEQYF. In DNA, the CDR3 is TGCGCCAGCAGCCTACAGGTCTCCTACGAGCAGTACTTC.

To note about this clone: This specimen includes other DNA sequences encoding the same CDR3. DNA for the CDR3: TGTGCCAGTAGTTTGACAGGGACCGGGGAGCTGTTTTTT. Protein sequence: CASSLTGTGELFF. This chain joins TRBV19 and TRBJ2-2; 7 bases match TRBD1. Per the germline V gene, CDR1 is LNHDA and CDR2 is SQIVND (reference sequence). The CDR3 sequence is 13 residues long. V was pared by 5 bases and J by 5 bases, with 2 bases of the junction left unmatched.

V and J are TRBV9 and TRBJ2-1; D unresolved. V lost 0 bases to trimming and J lost 4 bases, with 11 bases between them. Germline V gives CDR1 SGDLS, CDR2 YYNGEE. There are 15 residues in the CDR3. The CDR3 coding sequence is TGTGCCAGCAGCGTAGCCGGGTCTCTGTACAATGAGCAGTTCTTC. This gives the protein CASSVAGSLYNEQFF.

The chain uses TRBV9 and TRBJ1-2; D uncertain. CDR1 and CDR2 (germline): SGDLS, YYNGEE. This CDR3 is 14 amino acids long. V lost 3 bases and J lost 3, with 12 bases in between. CDR3 sequence (DNA): TGTGCCAGCAGCGCTGTCCTCGGTGACTATGGCTACACCTTC. Its protein is CASSAVLGDYGYTF.

The chain couples TRBV28 to TRBJ2-6; a possible D gene is TRBD2 (6 bases). The CDR3 is 17 amino acids. Trimming shortened V by 6 bases and J by 0 bases, and 15 bases separated the two germline ends. Germline V gives CDR1 MDHEN, CDR2 SYDVKM. CDR3 sequence (DNA): TGTGCCAGCAGCCACTGGGACTCAAGCTCTGGGGCCAACGTCCTGACTTTC. Amino acid sequence: CASSHWDSSSGANVLTF.

The V gene is TRBV6-5, the J gene TRBJ2-7; D is unresolved. V gave up 2 bases and J gave up 0 bases, with 5 bases separating them. This CDR3 contains 13 residues. CDR1 MNHEY and CDR2 SVGAGI come from the germline V gene. CDR3 coding DNA: TGTGCCAGCAGTTACCTTAGCTCCTACGAGCAGTACTTC. Encoded protein: CASSYLSSYEQYF.